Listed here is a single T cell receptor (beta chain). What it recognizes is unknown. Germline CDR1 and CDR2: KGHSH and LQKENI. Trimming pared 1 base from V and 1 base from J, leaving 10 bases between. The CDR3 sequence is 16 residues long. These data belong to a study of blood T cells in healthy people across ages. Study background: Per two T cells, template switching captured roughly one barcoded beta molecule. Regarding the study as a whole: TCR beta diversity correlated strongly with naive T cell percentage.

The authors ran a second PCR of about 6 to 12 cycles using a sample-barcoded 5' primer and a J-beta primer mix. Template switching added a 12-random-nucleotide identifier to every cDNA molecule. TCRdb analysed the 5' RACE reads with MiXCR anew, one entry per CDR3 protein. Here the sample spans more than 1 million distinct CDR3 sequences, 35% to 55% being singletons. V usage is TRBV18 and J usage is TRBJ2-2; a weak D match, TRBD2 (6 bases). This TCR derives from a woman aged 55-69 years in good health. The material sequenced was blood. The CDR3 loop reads CASSPQRVRNTGELFF. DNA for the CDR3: TGTGCCAGCTCACCACAGCGGGTGAGGAACACCGGGGAGCTGTTTTTT.